These 29 T cell receptor beta chains came from one sample sequenced in a study of blood T cell repertoires in COVID-19. Assay used: immunoSEQ multiplex PCR; TCRdb lists only in-frame clones, some missing. The data show over 100,000 clones, with over 60% seen just once and around 3.9% held by the top ten. The specimen was peripheral blood. These TCRs come from a woman older than 75 with acute or convalescent COVID-19.

This chain connects TRBV28 to TRBJ1-2, with D uncertain. V lost 5 bases and J lost 2, with 18 bases in between. CDR1 and CDR2 (germline): MDHEN, SYDVKM. This CDR3 is built from 16 residues. The CDR3: CASSPPGSGLNYGYTF. As DNA, the CDR3 is TGTGCCAGCAGTCCACCCGGGTCCGGACTAAACTATGGCTACACCTTC.

The CDR3 loop is CASSAGRQQNYGYTF. CDR3 nucleotides: TGTGCCAGCTCGGCGGGGCGACAGCAGAACTATGGCTACACCTTC. V and J are TRBV19 and TRBJ1-2; perhaps TRBD1 as D (5 bases). V dropped 9 bases and J dropped 2 bases, with 19 bases sitting between them. CDR3 size: 15 residues. Germline CDR1 is LNHDA and CDR2 is SQIVND (reference sequence). Using reference TRBV19 and TRBJ1-2 for the parts outside the CDR3, the full variable domain is DGGITQSPKYLFRKEGQNVTLSCEQNLNHDAMYWYRQDPGQGLRLIYYSQIVNDFQKGDIAEGYSVSREKKESFPLTVTSAQKNPTAFYLCASSAGRQQNYGYTFGSGTRLTVV.

The chain links TRBV5-1 to TRBJ1-4; 7 bases are shared with TRBD1. This CDR3 has 15 amino acids. Germline trimming cut 4 bases from V and 0 bases from J; bases unmatched to any gene: 3. The germline V gene has CDR1 SGHRS and CDR2 YFSETQ. In nucleotides, the CDR3 is TGCGCCAGCAGCCGGGGACAGACAACTAATGAAAAACTGTTTTTT. It translates to CASSRGQTTNEKLFF.

This sequence joins TRBV3-1 (or the pseudogene TRBV3-2) and TRBJ2-2, with D tentatively TRBD2 (6 bases). The V gene lost 1 base and the J gene lost 6 bases, with 15 bases spanning the gap. The germline CDR1 and CDR2 sequences are LGHDT and YNNKEL (reference sequence). The CDR3 consists of 16 residues. The CDR3 region is CASSQVGRGVAGELFF. Written as DNA, the CDR3 is TGTGCCAGCAGCCAAGTCGGGCGGGGTGTGGCCGGGGAGCTGTTTTTT.

J is TRBJ1-2 and V is TRBV6-1; the D is unclear. There are 14 residues in the CDR3. Germline values: CDR1 MNHNS, CDR2 SASEGT. V lost 2 bases and J 1 base, leaving 8 bases between the germline ends. The CDR3 DNA sequence: TGTGCCAGCAGTGAACCAGTCTTTAACTATGGCTACACCTTC. This translates into CASSEPVFNYGYTF.

V and J are TRBV27 and TRBJ1-6, with TRBD1 as a possible D gene (6 bases). Deletions cut 2 bases from V and 0 bases from J, with 14 bases between. This CDR3 is built from 18 residues. Germline V lookup: CDR1 MNHEY, CDR2 SMNVEV (reference sequence). The CDR3 loop reads CASSLRQGPSSYNSPLHF. CDR3 nucleotides: TGTGCCAGCAGTTTAAGGCAGGGGCCTAGCTCCTATAATTCACCCCTCCACTTT.

The gene calls are TRBV11-2 and TRBJ1-2; D remains ambiguous. Germline assignment: CDR1 SGHAT and CDR2 FQNNGV. CDR3 length equals 16 residues. Deletions cut 0 bases from V and 4 bases from J, with 15 bases between. The CDR3 nucleotides are TGTGCCAGCAGCTTAGATGCGTGGGCGTCCGGCTATGGCTACACCTTC. Translated, it gives CASSLDAWASGYGYTF. The entire variable domain, with the rest obtained from reference TRBV11-2 and TRBJ1-2, is as follows: EAGVAQSPRYKIIEKRQSVAFWCNPISGHATLYWYQQILGQGPKLLIQFQNNGVVDDSQLPKDRFSAERLKGVDSTLKIQPAKLEDSAVYLCASSLDAWASGYGYTFGSGTRLTVV.

This clone was picked up one time. CDR3 DNA: TGTGCCAGCAGGGGACAGACGAACACCGGGGAGCTGTTTTTT. Translation gives CASRGQTNTGELFF. J is TRBJ2-2 and V is TRBV5-4; TRBD1 agrees at 7 bases. The CDR3 totals 14 residues. Germline values: CDR1 SGHNT, CDR2 YYREEE (reference sequence). With 5 bases clipped from V and 0 bases from J, the junction kept 1 base outside the gene matches.

The chain has TRBV19 and TRBJ2-1, with TRBD2 matching over 8 bases. The V segment lost 5 bases and the J segment 0 bases; nucleotides outside the gene matches: 3. Germline CDR1 reads LNHDA; CDR2 reads SQIVND (reference sequence). The CDR3 loop spans 15 amino acids. In nucleotides, the CDR3 is TGTGCCAGTAGTGTTCTAGCGGGCTCCTACAATGAGCAGTTCTTC. Translation gives CASSVLAGSYNEQFF.

The chain has TRBV19 and TRBJ2-5; tentatively, D is TRBD2 (5 bases). Germline values: CDR1 LNHDA, CDR2 SQIVND (reference sequence). This CDR3 is built from 15 residues. The V and J ends lost 1 base and 2 bases respectively, with 11 bases between them. The CDR3 is CASSIALGSQETQYF. The CDR3 coding sequence is TGTGCCAGTAGTATAGCTTTAGGGAGTCAAGAGACCCAGTACTTC.

This clone showed up just a few times. The chain combines TRBV4-1 with TRBJ2-5; 8 positions match TRBD2. Germline loops: CDR1 MGHRA, CDR2 YSYEKL. Germline trimming cut 2 bases from V and 7 bases from J; bases unmatched to any gene: 15. The CDR3 covers 17 residues. The CDR3 DNA reads as TGCGCCAGCAGCCAAACGGGACTAGTTCCATCAACTGGGACCCAGTACTTC. This codes for CASSQTGLVPSTGTQYF.

The V call is TRBV30, the J call TRBJ1-2; tentative D call: TRBD1 (5 bases). Between the trimmed V and J ends, which lost 8 bases and 0 bases, there was a span of 16 bases. CDR3 length equals 14 residues. Looked up from germline, CDR1 is GTSNPN and CDR2 is SVGIG (reference sequence). CDR3 residues: CAGGRVSANYGYTF. The CDR3 DNA follows: TGTGCCGGGGGACGGGTATCCGCTAACTATGGCTACACCTTC.

The chain recombines TRBV9 with TRBJ2-5; D gene unclear. This CDR3 spans 14 amino acids. Between the trimmed V and J ends, which lost 6 bases and 5 bases, there was a span of 17 bases. Per the germline V gene, CDR1 is SGDLS and CDR2 is YYNGEE. The CDR3 nucleotides are TGTGCCAGCACGATGACACCCCATGGCGAGACCCAGTACTTC. This translates into CASTMTPHGETQYF. Full variable domain (rest looked up from reference TRBV9 and TRBJ2-5): DSGVTQTPKHLITATGQRVTLRCSPRSGDLSVYWYQQSLDQGLQFLIQYYNGEERAKGNILERFSAQQFPDLHSELNLSSLELGDSALYFCASTMTPHGETQYFGPGTRLLVL.

V gene TRBV19 combines with J gene TRBJ2-1; no firm D call. Germline V gene lookup returns CDR1 LNHDA and CDR2 SQIVND (reference sequence). The V gene lost 2 bases and the J gene lost 6 bases, with 8 bases spanning the gap. CDR3 length: 13 amino acids. CDR3 in DNA: TGTGCCAGTAGTATACCGTTCTTCAATGAGCAGTTCTTC. It specifies CASSIPFFNEQFF.

J is TRBJ2-2 and V is TRBV28; D unresolved. CDR1 is MDHEN and CDR2 is SYDVKM in the germline V gene. This CDR3 has 12 residues. V lost 3 bases, J lost 7 bases, and 6 bases lay in between. The DNA for the CDR3 is TGTGCCAGCAGTTTCGGGTTCGGGGAGCTGTTTTTT. Its translation is CASSFGFGELFF.

The chain joins TRBV6-1 to TRBJ1-1, with D unresolved. This CDR3 region has 15 residues. V lost 1 base, J lost 2 bases, and 11 bases lay in between. CDR1 is MNHNS and CDR2 is SASEGT in the germline V gene. This CDR3 reads CASSEGRGLNTEAFF. CDR3 nucleotides: TGTGCCAGCAGTGAAGGGCGGGGTCTCAACACTGAAGCTTTCTTT.

V and J are TRBV29-1 and TRBJ1-2, with a weak D call TRBD1 (6 bases). The CDR3 totals 15 residues. Trimming shortened V by 0 bases and J by 5 bases, and 16 bases separated the two germline ends. Germline V gives CDR1 SQVTM, CDR2 ANQGSEA. Written as DNA, the CDR3 is TGCAGCGTTGAAGATCGGGATAGAGGGGGTTATGGCTACACCTTC. Protein sequence: CSVEDRDRGGYGYTF.

This clone was counted between two and nine times. V is TRBV5-1 and J is TRBJ1-4; 7 positions agree with TRBD1. The CDR3 length is 13 residues. The germline V gene has CDR1 SGHRS and CDR2 YFSETQ. The V and J ends lost 3 bases and 6 bases, in that order; junction bases with no gene match: 2. The CDR3: CASSWGTDEKLFF. The CDR3 DNA reads TGCGCCAGCAGCTGGGGGACAGATGAAAAACTGTTTTTT.

The rearrangement links TRBV5-4 to TRBJ1-6; 10 bases are a match to TRBD1. CDR1 and CDR2 from the germline V gene are SGHNT and YYREEE (reference sequence). Losses at the gene ends were 0 bases for V and 10 bases for J; bases not matched to a gene: 4. The CDR3 is 15 residues long. CDR3 in DNA: TGTGCCAGCAGCTTGGGCGGGGACAGGGGCTCACCCCTCCACTTT. It specifies CASSLGGDRGSPLHF.

V usage is TRBV2 and J usage is TRBJ1-1; 8 bases map to TRBD1. With 6 bases clipped from V and 6 bases from J, the junction kept 6 bases outside the gene matches. Germline V CDR1 and CDR2: SNHLY, FYNNEI. The CDR3 totals 13 residues. The CDR3 spells CASRDDRGPEAFF. In nucleotides, the CDR3 is TGTGCCAGCAGGGACGACAGGGGCCCTGAAGCTTTCTTT.

The chain uses TRBV7-2 and TRBJ2-7; 7 bases fit TRBD1. Trimming at V came to 6 bases and at J to 3 bases, leaving 8 bases not matched to a gene. This CDR3 contains 14 residues. CDR1 SGHTA and CDR2 FQGNSA come from the germline V gene. CDR3 sequence reads: CASSLHRGSYEQYF. The CDR3 DNA follows: TGTGCCAGCAGTCTCCACAGGGGTAGCTACGAGCAGTACTTC.

This chain uses TRBV24-1 with TRBJ2-5; the D gene is possibly TRBD1 (6 bases). The CDR3 has 17 residues. Germline lookup yields CDR1 KGHDR and CDR2 SFDVKD. Trimming pared 3 bases from V and 2 bases from J, leaving 18 bases between. The CDR3 nucleotides are TGTGCCACCAGTGATGGGACGACAGGTAACGGACAAGAGACCCAGTACTTC. Encoded protein: CATSDGTTGNGQETQYF.

The rearrangement joins TRBV28 to TRBJ1-4; D perhaps matches TRBD1 (5 bases). This CDR3 is 14 amino acids long. Germline lookup yields CDR1 MDHEN and CDR2 SYDVKM. Trimming pared 2 bases from V and 3 bases from J, leaving 7 bases between. CDR3 region: CASSLQGANEKLFF. CDR3 DNA sequence: TGTGCCAGCAGTTTACAGGGTGCTAATGAAAAACTGTTTTTT.

The chain couples TRBV9 to TRBJ1-6; D uncertain. V was clipped by 1 base and J by 4 bases, with 3 bases between them. This CDR3 region has 13 residues. CDR1 is SGDLS, CDR2 YYNGEE, per germline. The CDR3 coding sequence is TGTGCCAGCAGCGTACAATATAATTCACCCCTCCACTTT. Amino acid sequence: CASSVQYNSPLHF. Full variable domain (rest looked up from reference TRBV9 and TRBJ1-6): DSGVTQTPKHLITATGQRVTLRCSPRSGDLSVYWYQQSLDQGLQFLIQYYNGEERAKGNILERFSAQQFPDLHSELNLSSLELGDSALYFCASSVQYNSPLHFGNGTRLTVT.

The V call is TRBV19, the J call TRBJ1-2; TRBD1 might be the D (6 bases). The CDR3 has 14 residues. The V end lost 5 bases, the J end lost 9 bases, and 19 bases lay between the germline ends. Germline CDR1 LNHDA, CDR2 SQIVND (reference sequence). CDR3 sequence: CASSGDRSPARYTF. CDR3 in DNA: TGTGCCAGTAGTGGCGACAGGTCTCCCGCACGCTACACCTTC.

In DNA form, the CDR3 reads TGTGCCAGCAGTTTAGGGATACAGGGCTTTAATGAAAAACTGTTTTTT. Amino acid sequence: CASSLGIQGFNEKLFF. This chain joins TRBV5-6 and TRBJ1-4, with a possible D match to TRBD1 (6 bases). CDR1 SGHDT and CDR2 YYEEEE come from the germline V gene. CDR3 length: 16 residues. Trimming took off 5 bases at V and 4 bases at J, with 18 bases between the two ends.

The genes are TRBV28 and TRBJ2-7; the D gene is possibly TRBD1 (6 bases). Germline CDR1 reads MDHEN; CDR2 reads SYDVKM. The CDR3 has 15 residues. V lost 1 base, J lost 2 bases, and 12 bases lay in between. This CDR3 reads CASSLSGTSTYEQYF. In DNA, the CDR3 is TGTGCCAGCAGTTTATCCGGGACAAGTACCTACGAGCAGTACTTC.

V and J are TRBV5-3 and TRBJ2-1; TRBD2 aligns across 14 bases. TRBV5-3 is an ORF, with its function uncertain. V trimming: 5 bases; J trimming: 8 bases; junction bases outside the gene matches: 9. CDR3 length: 16 amino acids. In nucleotides, the CDR3 is TGTGCCAGAAGGAGGGGGACTAGCGGGAGCCAACATGAGCAGTTCTTC. It encodes CARRRGTSGSQHEQFF.

The chain carries TRBV3-1 (or the pseudogene TRBV3-2) and TRBJ2-5, with 10 bases aligning to TRBD2. Germline trimming cut 0 bases from V and 6 bases from J; bases unmatched to any gene: 4. Looked up from germline, CDR1 is LGHDT and CDR2 is YNNKEL (reference sequence). The CDR3 covers 15 residues. In DNA form, the CDR3 reads TGTGCCAGCAGCCAAGACCAAGCGGGAGGGAAGACCCAGTACTTC. Protein sequence: CASSQDQAGGKTQYF.